This T cell receptor (beta chain) comes out of a study of blood T cell repertoires in COVID-19. Study as a whole: The origin of the acute and convalescent COVID-19 samples was the United States, Italy and Spain. PBMCs, B-cell-depleted T cells, or T cells provided the cDNA or gDNA that made up the material.

In the original workflow: Cell counts per sample came from amplifying reference gene primers. The repertoire was sequenced with immunoSEQ multiplex PCR; TCRdb's copy has only in-frame clones and lacks some. The V and J calls and clone size come from that table; D and trimming were worked out from the DNA. Of fewer than 100,000 clones in the sample, 90% are singletons; the top ten hold around 0.77%. The CDR3 is 18 amino acids. Germline V gene data show CDR1 as LNHNV and CDR2 as YYDKDF (reference sequence). The V segment lost 1 base and the J segment 5 bases; nucleotides outside the gene matches: 13. This clone came up once.

The chain combines TRBV15 with TRBJ2-1; 8 bases agree with TRBD1. The specimen was peripheral blood. The TCR sequence derives from a woman of 80 years or more with acute or convalescent COVID-19. Here the CDR3 reads CATSRGGLGQALHNEQFF. The CDR3 DNA is TGTGCCACCAGCAGAGGCGGTCTGGGACAGGCGTTGCACAATGAGCAGTTCTTC.